What follows are 26 T cell receptor beta chains derived from one specimen sequenced in a study of cytomegalovirus exposure and HLA in healthy donors. PCR used 60 Vbeta primers and 13 Jbeta primers. Some clones are missing from TCRdb's copy, which holds only in-frame ones; the method was immunoSEQ multiplex PCR. The sample includes around 150,000 clones, 80% to 90% of them seen just once. The specimen sequenced was PBMCs. These receptors were taken from a man younger than 30 in good health and CMV-seropositive.

This chain uses TRBV7-8 with TRBJ1-5; D remains unclear. Trimming removed 1 base at V and 0 bases at J, with 4 bases between. The CDR3 totals 14 residues. Per the germline V gene, CDR1 is SGHVS and CDR2 is FQNEAQ. The CDR3 sequence is CASSLDRSNQPQHF. Written as DNA, the CDR3 is TGTGCCAGCAGCTTAGATCGTAGCAATCAGCCCCAGCATTTT. The entire variable domain, with the rest obtained from reference TRBV7-8 and TRBJ1-5, is as follows: GAGVSQSPRYKVAKRGQDVALRCDPISGHVSLFWYQQALGQGPEFLTYFQNEAQLDKSGLPSDRFFAERPEGSVSTLKIQRTQQEDSAVYLCASSLDRSNQPQHFGDGTRLSIL.

The chain is built from TRBV7-2 and TRBJ1-5; perhaps TRBD1 as D (6 bases). The CDR3 totals 15 residues. The germline V and J ends were trimmed by 5 bases and 7 bases, with 18 bases remaining between them. Per the germline V gene, CDR1 is SGHTA and CDR2 is FQGNSA. The CDR3 DNA is TGTGCCAGCAGCCCCCGGCAGGGGATTTCGCAGCCCCAGCATTTT. Protein: CASSPRQGISQPQHF.

This chain joins TRBV10-3 and TRBJ2-7; 8 bases match TRBD2. V was clipped by 0 bases and J by 0 bases; unmatched bases: 4. Germline V gene lookup returns CDR1 ENHRY and CDR2 SYGVKD. The CDR3 consists of 16 residues. The CDR3 nucleotides are TGTGCCATCAGTGAGTCCCCAGCGGGGGCCTCCTACGAGCAGTACTTC. Translated: CAISESPAGASYEQYF.

The J gene is TRBJ2-5, the V gene TRBV6-5; TRBD2 matches at 7 bases. Germline trimming cut 6 bases from V and 2 bases from J; bases unmatched to any gene: 6. Germline values: CDR1 MNHEY, CDR2 SVGAGI. The CDR3 has 14 amino acids. The CDR3 protein is CASSTRGGQETQYF. CDR3 nucleotide sequence: TGTGCCAGCAGCACCCGGGGAGGGCAAGAGACCCAGTACTTC.

The chain is built from TRBV7-3 and TRBJ2-3; 9 bases are a match to TRBD2. Germline values: CDR1 SGHTA, CDR2 FQGTGA. This CDR3 contains 15 residues. J lost 5 bases, V lost 2 bases, and 5 bases had no gene match. The CDR3, as DNA: TGTGCCAGCAGCTTAGCGGGGGGGCGGAAAGATACGCAGTATTTT. Translated: CASSLAGGRKDTQYF.

This clone appeared a few times. V usage is TRBV6-1 and J usage is TRBJ1-5; D is possibly TRBD1 (6 bases). The CDR3 covers 16 residues. The V gene lost 4 bases and the J gene lost 1 base, with 14 bases spanning the gap. CDR1 is MNHNS, CDR2 SASEGT, per germline. This chain's CDR3 is CASSVDRSGSNQPQHF. The CDR3 DNA reads TGTGCCAGCAGTGTCGACAGGAGTGGGAGCAATCAGCCCCAGCATTTT.

V and J are TRBV5-5 and TRBJ2-1; D is possibly TRBD1 (5 bases). The CDR3 extends over 15 amino acids. CDR1 and CDR2 from the germline V gene are SGHKS and YYEKEE (reference sequence). V was clipped by 6 bases and J by 0 bases, with 13 bases between them. CDR3 region: CASTLGASSYNEQFF. As DNA, the CDR3 is TGTGCCAGCACCTTAGGGGCGAGCTCCTACAATGAGCAGTTCTTC. The full variable domain, rest sourced from reference TRBV5-5 and TRBJ2-1, is DAGVTQSPTHLIKTRGQQVTLRCSPISGHKSVSWYQQVLGQGPQFIFQYYEKEERGRGNFPDRFSARQFPNYSSELNVNALLLGDSALYLCASTLGASSYNEQFFGPGTRLTVL.

The V call is TRBV19, the J call TRBJ1-3; the match to TRBD1 covers 7 bases. Germline CDR1 LNHDA, CDR2 SQIVND (reference sequence). The junction had 2 bases not matched to a gene; V was cut back by 4 bases and J by 2 bases. The CDR3 is 14 residues long. The chain's CDR3 is CASSTQGTGNTIYF. CDR3 sequence (DNA): TGTGCCAGTAGTACACAGGGGACTGGAAACACCATATATTTT.

Of note for this clone: The junction differs from germline at one of its ends, possibly a read error. The V and J genes are TRBV19 and TRBJ2-4, with D unclear. CDR1 is LNHDA, CDR2 SQIVND, per germline (reference sequence). This CDR3 contains 13 residues. CDR3 sequence reads: CASFESSKNSQYF. The CDR3 coding sequence is TGTGCCAGTTTTGAGAGTTCCAAAAACAGTCAGTACTTC.

The chain is built from TRBV5-8 and TRBJ1-5, with TRBD1 identical over 8 bases. V shed 3 bases and J 2 bases; nucleotides not matched to a gene: 4. The germline CDR1 and CDR2 sequences are SGHTS and YDEGEE. The CDR3 sequence is 15 residues long. Here the CDR3 reads CASSSLTGGNQPQHF. DNA of the CDR3: TGTGCCAGCAGCTCATTGACAGGGGGCAATCAGCCCCAGCATTTT.

The chain recombines TRBV18 with TRBJ1-2; 7 nucleotides line up with TRBD1. This CDR3 has 14 amino acids. Losses at the gene ends were 2 bases for V and 4 bases for J; bases not matched to a gene: 4. Germline V gene data show CDR1 as KGHSH and CDR2 as LQKENI. The DNA for the CDR3 is TGTGCCAGCTCACCAGAAGGGACAGTCTATGGCTACACCTTC. Translation gives CASSPEGTVYGYTF.

The chain combines TRBV6-1 with TRBJ1-1, with TRBD1 matching over 8 bases. This CDR3 contains 14 residues. Germline CDR1 and CDR2: MNHNS and SASEGT. V trimming: 2 bases; J trimming: 5 bases; junction bases outside the gene matches: 4. DNA of the CDR3: TGTGCCAGCAGTGAACAGGGGGCGGCTACTGAAGCTTTCTTT. Its translation: CASSEQGAATEAFF.

This clone was detected a few times. This rearrangement joins TRBV11-2 to TRBJ2-1; possibly TRBD2 for D (7 bases). Germline lookup yields CDR1 SGHAT and CDR2 FQNNGV. The CDR3 is 14 amino acids. Trimming left V 2 bases short and J 7 bases short, with 12 bases between. The CDR3 reads CASSLRGGANEQFF. CDR3 DNA: TGTGCCAGCAGCTTAAGAGGGGGGGCAAATGAGCAGTTCTTC.

The chain combines TRBV4-2 with TRBJ2-5; 13 positions agree with TRBD2. Germline CDR1 and CDR2: LGHNA and YNFKEQ. This CDR3 region has 18 residues. J lost 4 bases, V lost 0 bases, and 8 bases had no gene match. The CDR3 is CASSQELAGGPTLETQYF. The CDR3 bases are TGTGCCAGCAGCCAAGAACTAGCGGGGGGGCCAACTCTAGAGACCCAGTACTTC.

The V and J genes are TRBV7-6 and TRBJ2-5, with 7 bases fitting TRBD2. The ends lost 5 bases at V and 4 bases at J; junction bases unmatched: 13. Germline loops: CDR1 SGHVS, CDR2 FNYEAQ. This CDR3 is 16 amino acids long. The CDR3: CASSPGERGEGETQYF. CDR3 coding DNA: TGTGCCAGCAGCCCCGGAGAGCGAGGGGAGGGAGAGACCCAGTACTTC.

This clone appeared a few times. The CDR3, as DNA: TGCGCCAGCAGCCAGGGAGGAGGGTACTACGAGCAGTACTTC. Protein sequence: CASSQGGGYYEQYF. V usage is TRBV4-3 and J usage is TRBJ2-7; possibly TRBD2 for D (6 bases). The CDR3 runs to 14 residues. Germline V lookup: CDR1 LGHNA, CDR2 YSLEER. The V end was cut by 3 bases, the J end by 3 bases, with 12 bases between.

This chain links TRBV4-2 with TRBJ1-5; no firm D call. CDR1 and CDR2 from the germline V gene are LGHNA and YNFKEQ. V was shortened by 2 bases and J by 9 bases, with 20 bases between the two germline ends. The CDR3 sequence is 16 residues long. The chain's CDR3 is CASSQTGSPDHVPQHF. CDR3 nucleotides: TGTGCCAGCAGCCAAACCGGGAGCCCCGACCATGTGCCCCAGCATTTT.

J is TRBJ2-1 and V is TRBV6-5; possibly TRBD1 for D (6 bases). V lost 5 bases and J lost 5, with 16 bases in between. Germline CDR1 reads MNHEY; CDR2 reads SVGAGI. CDR3 size: 15 residues. Written as DNA, the CDR3 is TGTGCCAGCAGTATCGACAGGTCTGGTCACAATGAGCAGTTCTTC. Translating gives CASSIDRSGHNEQFF.

This CDR3 is CASSLPGLAIEQFF. CDR3 DNA: TGTGCCAGCAGCCTACCGGGACTAGCGATTGAGCAGTTCTTC. The chain carries TRBV7-8 and TRBJ2-1, with TRBD2 identical over 10 bases. Germline V gene sequence: CDR1 SGHVS, CDR2 FQNEAQ. The J segment lost 9 bases and the V segment lost 5 bases, leaving 7 bases of the junction unmatched. CDR3 length equals 14 residues.

Only one count was recorded for this clone. The chain uses TRBV11-2 and TRBJ1-2; 9 bases are a match to TRBD1. The CDR3 contains 17 residues. Germline CDR1 is SGHAT and CDR2 is FQNNGV. J gave up 5 bases and V 0 bases, and 10 bases lay outside the gene matches. The CDR3 DNA follows: TGTGCCAGCAGCTTAGAGTGGACAGGGGAGCGAAATTATGGCTACACCTTC. This gives the protein CASSLEWTGERNYGYTF.

The chain carries TRBV4-3 and TRBJ1-4; 10 bases align to TRBD1. V shed 1 base, J shed 7 bases, and the junction held 3 bases outside the gene matches. Germline loops: CDR1 LGHNA, CDR2 YSLEER. CDR3 length equals 15 residues. The CDR3 sequence is CASSQGGTGVEKLFF. Here the CDR3 DNA reads TGCGCCAGCAGCCAAGGCGGGACAGGGGTTGAAAAACTGTTTTTT.

V and J are TRBV19 and TRBJ1-1; 11 bases line up with TRBD1. Trimming took 5 bases from V and 4 from J; bases not matched to a gene: 18. CDR3 length equals 19 residues. The germline V gene encodes CDR1 LNHDA and CDR2 SQIVND (reference sequence). DNA of the CDR3: TGTGCCAGTAGTCGCTATACTCTCCGGGACAGGGGGGTTATCACTGAAGCTTTCTTT. Its protein product is CASSRYTLRDRGVITEAFF.

This sequence joins TRBV6-5 and TRBJ2-7; maybe TRBD1 (5 bases). Trimming shortened V by 8 bases and J by 0 bases, and 11 bases separated the two germline ends. The CDR3 covers 13 residues. CDR1 is MNHEY and CDR2 is SVGAGI in the germline V gene. CDR3 loop: CASGQGSSYEQYF. In DNA, the CDR3 is TGTGCCAGCGGGCAGGGTTCCTCCTACGAGCAGTACTTC.

V gene TRBV27 combines with J gene TRBJ1-2; possibly TRBD1 for D (5 bases). From germline, CDR1 is MNHEY and CDR2 SMNVEV (reference sequence). This CDR3 is 16 amino acids long. Deletions cut 4 bases from V and 0 bases from J, with 15 bases between. The CDR3 reads CASSSFILGANYGYTF. The CDR3 DNA is TGTGCCAGCAGTTCTTTCATCCTAGGGGCTAACTATGGCTACACCTTC.

The genes are TRBV19 and TRBJ1-6; a possible D gene is TRBD1 (6 bases). CDR1 LNHDA and CDR2 SQIVND come from the germline V gene (reference sequence). This CDR3 region has 13 residues. V was cut by 10 bases and J by 5 bases, with 12 bases left in between. As DNA, the CDR3 is TGTGCCACCGCGACAGGAGATAATTCACCCCTCCACTTT. Its protein is CATATGDNSPLHF.

This chain joins TRBV15 and TRBJ1-1, with D maybe TRBD1 (5 bases). Trimming cost V 0 bases and J 4 bases, with 9 bases left between them. CDR1 and CDR2 from the germline V gene are LNHNV and YYDKDF (reference sequence). The CDR3 length is 14 residues. This chain's CDR3 is CATSRDAGGTEAFF. Here the CDR3 DNA reads TGTGCCACCAGCAGAGATGCGGGGGGCACTGAAGCTTTCTTT.